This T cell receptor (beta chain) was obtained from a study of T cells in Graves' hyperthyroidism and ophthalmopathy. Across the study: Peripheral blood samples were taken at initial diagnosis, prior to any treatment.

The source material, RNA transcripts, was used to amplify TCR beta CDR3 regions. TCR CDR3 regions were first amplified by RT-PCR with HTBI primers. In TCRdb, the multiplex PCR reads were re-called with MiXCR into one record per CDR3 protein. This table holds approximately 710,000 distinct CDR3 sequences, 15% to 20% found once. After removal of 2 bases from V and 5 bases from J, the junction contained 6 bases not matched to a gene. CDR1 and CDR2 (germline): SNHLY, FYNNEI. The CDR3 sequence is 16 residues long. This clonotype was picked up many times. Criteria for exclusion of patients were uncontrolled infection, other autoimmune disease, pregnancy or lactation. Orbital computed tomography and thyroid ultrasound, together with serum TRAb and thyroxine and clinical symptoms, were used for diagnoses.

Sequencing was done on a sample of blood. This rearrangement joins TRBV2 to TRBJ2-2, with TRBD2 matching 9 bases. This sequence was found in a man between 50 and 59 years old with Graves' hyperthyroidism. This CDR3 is CASSELGSGSTGELFF. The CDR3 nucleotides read TGTGCCAGCAGTGAACTCGGTAGCGGGAGTACCGGGGAGCTGTTTTTT.